These 17 T cell receptor beta chains came from one sample sequenced in a study of blood T cell repertoires in COVID-19. Clones were sequenced by immunoSEQ multiplex PCR, and TCRdb holds only the in-frame ones, with some missing. This table holds over 95,000 clones, 85% found once. Sequenced input: peripheral blood. The receptors here all came from a human donor in a cohort sampled during active COVID-19.

This clone occurred a few times. V is TRBV7-2 and J is TRBJ2-7; D perhaps matches TRBD2 (5 bases). The CDR3 has 14 amino acids. Trimming removed 5 bases at V and 3 bases at J, with 14 bases between. The germline gives CDR1 SGHTA, CDR2 FQGNSA. CDR3 sequence reads: CASSPRPGNYEQYF. The CDR3 DNA sequence: TGTGCCAGCAGCCCCCGACCGGGGAACTACGAGCAGTACTTC. The full variable domain, in which reference TRBV7-2 and TRBJ2-7 provide the parts outside the CDR3, is GAGVSQSPSNKVTEKGKDVELRCDPISGHTALYWYRQSLGQGLEFLIYFQGNSAPDKSGLPSDRFSAERTGGSVSTLTIQRTQQEDSAVYLCASSPRPGNYEQYFGPGTRLTVT.

The V call is TRBV10-2, the J call TRBJ1-1, with 8 bases that match TRBD1. The V and J ends lost 5 bases and 1 base, in that order; junction bases with no gene match: 3. Germline V gene sequence: CDR1 WSHSY, CDR2 SAAADI. This CDR3 contains 14 residues. DNA of the CDR3: TGCGCCAGCAGTACGACAGGGGCGAACACTGAAGCTTTCTTT. This translates into CASSTTGANTEAFF.

This clone is a singleton in its sample. The rearrangement uses TRBV3-1 (or the pseudogene TRBV3-2) and TRBJ2-3, with 10 bases that match TRBD2. J gave up 3 bases and V 8 bases, and 8 bases lay outside the gene matches. CDR3 size: 15 residues. Germline-derived CDR1 and CDR2 are LGHDT and YNNKEL (reference sequence). Written as DNA, the CDR3 is TGTGCCAGCGGGCGGGGACTAGCGTCGACAGATACGCAGTATTTT. Translated: CASGRGLASTDTQYF.

V and J are TRBV5-4 and TRBJ1-1, with D perhaps matching TRBD1 (6 bases). This CDR3 contains 16 residues. CDR1 and CDR2 from the germline V gene are SGHNT and YYREEE (reference sequence). V shed 0 bases and J shed 1 base, with 13 bases lying between them. CDR3 residues: CASSLGRGAQNTEAFF. For the CDR3, the DNA is TGTGCCAGCAGCTTGGGGCGGGGGGCCCAGAACACTGAAGCTTTCTTT.

This clone was picked up one time. V is TRBV7-9 and J is TRBJ1-1, with TRBD1 as a possible D gene (5 bases). The CDR3 is 13 amino acids. Trimming stripped 5 bases from V and 3 bases from J, with 10 bases between. Germline V gene data show CDR1 as SEHNR and CDR2 as FQNEAQ (reference sequence). The CDR3 protein is CASSPSGDTEAFF. CDR3 sequence (DNA): TGTGCCAGCAGCCCCTCGGGGGACACTGAAGCTTTCTTT.

J is TRBJ1-2 and V is TRBV30; D may be TRBD1 (6 bases). There are 13 residues in the CDR3. Germline CDR1 reads GTSNPN; CDR2 reads SVGIG (reference sequence). The ends were cut back, 2 bases at V and 13 bases at J, with 20 bases in the middle. In DNA, the CDR3 is TGTGCCTGGAGTTCGGGACAAAGAGTATCGTGCACCTTC. It yields the protein CAWSSGQRVSCTF.

The chain carries TRBV30 and TRBJ2-7; D not certain. The V gene's germline CDR1 is GTSNPN and CDR2 SVGIG (reference sequence). The CDR3 is 11 residues long. V was shortened by 3 bases and J by 2 bases, with 5 bases between the two germline ends. CDR3 coding DNA: TGTGCCTGGAGGGCTCCCTACGAGCAGTACTTC. Translation gives CAWRAPYEQYF.

The V gene is TRBV29-1, the J gene TRBJ1-1; 9 nucleotides align to TRBD1. The junction had 8 bases not matched to a gene; V was cut back by 6 bases and J by 0 bases. From germline, CDR1 is SQVTM and CDR2 ANQGSEA. The CDR3 runs to 15 residues. The CDR3 DNA reads as TGCAGCGTCACCGGGACAGGGAACATGAACACTGAAGCTTTCTTT. This sequence encodes CSVTGTGNMNTEAFF.

The CDR3 region is CASSQTLAGGYNEQFF. CDR3 in DNA: TGTGCCAGCAGCCAAACACTAGCGGGGGGGTACAATGAGCAGTTCTTC. The J gene is TRBJ2-1, the V gene TRBV7-2; TRBD2 matches 13 bases. Losses at the gene ends were 5 bases for V and 4 bases for J; bases not matched to a gene: 5. The length of the CDR3 is 16 residues. Per germline, CDR1 SGHTA and CDR2 FQGNSA.

V gene TRBV9 combines with J gene TRBJ2-3; no firm D call. The CDR3 contains 14 residues. Germline CDR1 reads SGDLS; CDR2 reads YYNGEE. The ends were cut back, 0 bases at V and 1 base at J, with 6 bases in the middle. As DNA, the CDR3 is TGTGCCAGCAGCGTAGTCCCGGGCACAGATACGCAGTATTTT. It specifies CASSVVPGTDTQYF. Together with reference TRBV9 and TRBJ2-3, the CDR3 gives the full variable domain: DSGVTQTPKHLITATGQRVTLRCSPRSGDLSVYWYQQSLDQGLQFLIQYYNGEERAKGNILERFSAQQFPDLHSELNLSSLELGDSALYFCASSVVPGTDTQYFGPGTRLTVL.

J is TRBJ1-3 and V is TRBV12-3 or TRBV12-4; D is uncertain. Trimming shortened V by 11 bases and J by 3 bases, and 11 bases separated the two germline ends. The CDR3 totals 12 residues. CDR3 region: CAAGLIGNTIYF. CDR3 coding DNA: TGTGCCGCTGGGCTTATTGGAAACACCATATATTTT.

The CDR3 loop is CASSPGQIYNEQFF. The CDR3 bases are TGTGCCAGCAGCCCGGGACAGATCTACAATGAGCAGTTCTTC. This chain uses TRBV7-7 with TRBJ2-1, with TRBD1 identical over 7 bases. The germline gives CDR1 SSHAT, CDR2 FNYEAQ (reference sequence). The junction had 4 bases not matched to a gene; V was cut back by 5 bases and J by 3 bases. The CDR3 consists of 14 residues. Combining the CDR3 with reference TRBV7-7 and TRBJ2-1 gives the whole variable domain GAGVSQSPRYKVTKRGQDVTLRCDPISSHATLYWYQQALGQGPEFLTYFNYEAQPDKSGLPSDRFSAERPEGSISTLTIQRTEQRDSAMYRCASSPGQIYNEQFFGPGTRLTVL.

The chain is built from TRBV7-8 and TRBJ2-2, with a tentative D call TRBD1 (6 bases). CDR3 length: 15 amino acids. Trimming took off 1 base at V and 4 bases at J, with 10 bases between the two ends. The V gene's germline CDR1 is SGHVS and CDR2 FQNEAQ. The CDR3 bases are TGTGCCAGCAGCTTAGTACAGGGCGGCACCGGGGAGCTGTTTTTT. Translation gives CASSLVQGGTGELFF.

This clone was recorded once. CDR3 amino acids: CASSFPGGENNEQFF. CDR3 in DNA: TGTGCCAGCAGTTTTCCGGGGGGGGAGAACAATGAGCAGTTCTTC. The chain employs TRBV6-6 and TRBJ2-1; TRBD2 agrees at 8 bases. The CDR3 is made up of 15 amino acids. Per germline, CDR1 MNHNY and CDR2 SVGAGI (reference sequence). The J segment lost 5 bases and the V segment lost 4 bases, leaving 7 bases of the junction unmatched.

This clone was detected a few times. The gene calls are TRBV6-6 and TRBJ1-1; TRBD1 might be the D (5 bases). In germline, CDR1 is MNHNY, CDR2 SVGAGI (reference sequence). V shed 7 bases and J shed 3 bases, with 6 bases lying between them. CDR3 size: 11 residues. CDR3 sequence: CASKGDTEAFF. CDR3 in DNA: TGTGCCAGCAAAGGGGACACTGAAGCTTTCTTT.

In DNA form, the CDR3 reads TGTGCCAGCAGCTTAAGAGGACAGGGGGCGAGAGCAGATACGCAGTATTTT. Translation: CASSLRGQGARADTQYF. The rearrangement links TRBV7-3 to TRBJ2-3; 11 positions agree with TRBD1. Losses at the gene ends were 1 base for V and 4 bases for J; bases not matched to a gene: 7. The CDR3 length is 17 residues. The germline CDR1 and CDR2 sequences are SGHTA and FQGTGA.

V usage is TRBV6-5 and J usage is TRBJ2-2; possible D gene TRBD2, 6 bases. V was cut by 10 bases and J by 5 bases, with 20 bases left in between. The CDR3 runs 15 residues. Germline CDR1 is MNHEY and CDR2 is SVGAGI. The CDR3 nucleotides read TGTGCCACCGAGAGCAGGCGGAGGGGTACCGGGGAGCTGTTTTTT. Its protein product is CATESRRRGTGELFF.